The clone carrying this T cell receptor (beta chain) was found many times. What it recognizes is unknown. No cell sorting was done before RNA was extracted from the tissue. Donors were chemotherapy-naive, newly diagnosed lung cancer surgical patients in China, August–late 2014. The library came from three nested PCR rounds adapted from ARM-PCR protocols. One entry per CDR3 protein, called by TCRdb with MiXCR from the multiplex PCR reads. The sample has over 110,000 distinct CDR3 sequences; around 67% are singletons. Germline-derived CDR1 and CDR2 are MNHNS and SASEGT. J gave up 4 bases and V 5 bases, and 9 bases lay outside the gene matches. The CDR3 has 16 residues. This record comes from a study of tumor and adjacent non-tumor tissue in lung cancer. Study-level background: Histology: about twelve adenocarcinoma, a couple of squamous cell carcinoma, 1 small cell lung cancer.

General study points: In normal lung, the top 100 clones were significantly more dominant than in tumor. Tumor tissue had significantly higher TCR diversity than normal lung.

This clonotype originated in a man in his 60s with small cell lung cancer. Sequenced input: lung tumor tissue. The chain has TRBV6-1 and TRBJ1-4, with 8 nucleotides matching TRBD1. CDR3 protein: CASSPRTGTNNEKLFF. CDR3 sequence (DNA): TGTGCCAGCAGTCCGCGGACAGGGACTAATAATGAAAAACTGTTTTTT.